These T cell receptor beta chains were read from a single sample in a study of identical twins. TCRdb analysed the 5' RACE reads with MiXCR anew, one entry per CDR3 protein. The sample records under 450,000 distinct CDR3 sequences, around 20% being singletons. The sequenced sample consisted of naive T cells sorted from blood. All receptors derive from a man between 50 and 59 years old in good health. CDR3s include the opening cysteine and the closing phenylalanine or tryptophan. A D gene is named only where the DNA matches it firmly. Clone sizes are given selectively: once, few, many, or a class where the clone is expanded.

V: TRBV12-3/TRBV12-4
size: many
D: -
J: TRBJ1-1
DNA: TGTGCCAGCAGTTTTAGGGGGGGGAGGTTGACTGAAGCTTTCTTT
CDR3: CASSFRGGRLTEAFF

V: TRBV6-5
size: few
D: -
J: TRBJ2-7
DNA: TGTGCCAGCAGTTACCAGGGTTGGTCAGGGGTCCCCTACGAGCAGTACTTC
CDR3: CASSYQGWSGVPYEQYF

V: TRBV5-1
size: few
D: TRBD2
J: TRBJ2-3
DNA: TGCGCCAGCAGCCTGTCTAGCGGGGGCACAGATACGCAGTATTTT
CDR3: CASSLSSGGTDTQYF

V: TRBV20-1
size: few
D: -
J: TRBJ2-2
DNA: TGCAGTGCTAGGCCTCCCGTTTGGGCCGGGGAGCTGTTTTTT
CDR3: CSARPPVWAGELFF

V: TRBV5-1
size: -
D: -
J: TRBJ2-7
DNA: TGCGCCAGCAGCTTGAGACAGGACAACTACGAGCAGTACTTC
CDR3: CASSLRQDNYEQYF

V: TRBV18
size: many
D: -
J: TRBJ2-2
DNA: TGTGCCAGCTCGCCGATGACTCAGACCGGGGAGCTGTTTTTT
CDR3: CASSPMTQTGELFF

V: TRBV6-5
size: many
D: -
J: TRBJ2-3
DNA: TGTGCCAGCAGTTACATCGCCAGGGGACTGCTTACCAGCACAGATACGCAGTATTTT
CDR3: CASSYIARGLLTSTDTQYF

V: TRBV29-1
size: few
D: -
J: TRBJ2-1
DNA: TGCAGCGTCGGTAAAGACTACAATGAGCAGTTCTTC
CDR3: CSVGKDYNEQFF

V: TRBV5-1
size: -
D: TRBD2
J: TRBJ2-5
DNA: TGCGCCAGCAGCTGGACTAGCGGGGGAGTAAGTGAGACCCAGTACTTC
CDR3: CASSWTSGGVSETQYF

V: TRBV4-3
size: few
D: -
J: TRBJ2-1
DNA: TGCGCCAGCAGCCAAGATAGGACCACCCATGAGCAGTTCTTC
CDR3: CASSQDRTTHEQFF

V: TRBV10-3
size: many
D: -
J: TRBJ2-3
DNA: TGTGCCATCAGTGAGTCGCAGTTCCGGCCAGATACGCAGTATTTT
CDR3: CAISESQFRPDTQYF

V: TRBV9
size: many
D: TRBD2
J: TRBJ2-1
DNA: TGTGCCAGCAGCGCCCAGACCGGGACTAGCGGCAATGAGCAGTTCTTC
CDR3: CASSAQTGTSGNEQFF

V: TRBV20-1
size: -
D: -
J: TRBJ1-1
DNA: TGCAGTGCTAGAGATCCGGCACAGTCTGGTGAAGCTTTCTTT
CDR3: CSARDPAQSGEAFF

V: TRBV12-3/TRBV12-4
size: -
D: TRBD2
J: TRBJ2-1
DNA: TGTGCCAGCAGTTTAGTCGGGGGGGCATTCACCGAGCAGTTCTTC
CDR3: CASSLVGGAFTEQFF

V: TRBV3-1
size: many
D: TRBD1
J: TRBJ2-7
DNA: TGTGCCAGCAGCCAGGCCGACAGGGGGTACTACGAGCAGTACTTC
CDR3: CASSQADRGYYEQYF

V: TRBV28
size: -
D: -
J: TRBJ2-7
DNA: TGTGCCAGCAGCAAGCCCGGGACAAACTCCTACGAGCAGTACTTC
CDR3: CASSKPGTNSYEQYF

V: TRBV11-2
size: -
D: -
J: TRBJ1-5
DNA: TGTGCCAGCAGCTACAGGGTGGGTCAGCCCCAGCATTTT
CDR3: CASSYRVGQPQHF

V: TRBV6-2/TRBV6-3
size: many
D: -
J: TRBJ1-5
DNA: TGTGCCAGCAGTTATTCCCCTAGGGCCTCTAGCAATCAGCCCCAGCATTTT
CDR3: CASSYSPRASSNQPQHF

V: TRBV4-1
size: many
D: -
J: TRBJ2-1
DNA: TGCGCCAGCAGCCAAGGTGGGGGGGCCGATGGTGAGCAGTTCTTC
CDR3: CASSQGGGADGEQFF

V: TRBV28
size: few
D: -
J: TRBJ1-2
DNA: TGTGCCAGCAGTTTCCGGGCAGGTCGAGGCTACACCTTC
CDR3: CASSFRAGRGYTF

V: TRBV4-3
size: -
D: -
J: TRBJ2-5
DNA: TGCGCCAGCAGCCAACTCGGGGGCGAAGAGACCCAGTACTTC
CDR3: CASSQLGGEETQYF

V: TRBV20-1
size: few
D: TRBD1
J: TRBJ2-3
DNA: TGCAGTGCTAGGTCGAGTCAGGGGGGCACAGATACGCAGTATTTT
CDR3: CSARSSQGGTDTQYF

V: TRBV6-5
size: -
D: -
J: TRBJ2-1
DNA: TGTGCCAGCAGTTACTCCCTAAGGGGTGGATCCTACAATGAGCAGTTCTTC
CDR3: CASSYSLRGGSYNEQFF

V: TRBV2
size: many
D: -
J: TRBJ2-1
DNA: TGTGCCAGCAGCTGGGGCCTTACTAGCTCCTACAATGAGCAGTTCTTC
CDR3: CASSWGLTSSYNEQFF

V: TRBV19
size: -
D: -
J: TRBJ1-2
DNA: TGTGCCAGTATTCCCGGGGGACTACTAAACTATGGCTACACCTTC
CDR3: CASIPGGLLNYGYTF

V: TRBV11-2
size: many
D: -
J: TRBJ2-3
DNA: TGTGCCAGCAGCGGACATAGTGCAGATACGCAGTATTTT
CDR3: CASSGHSADTQYF

V: TRBV6-1
size: few
D: TRBD2
J: TRBJ2-5
DNA: TGTGCCAGCAGCGCGGGGGGGGGGCAAGAGACCCAGTACTTC
CDR3: CASSAGGGQETQYF

V: TRBV7-2
size: many
D: TRBD1
J: TRBJ2-7
DNA: TGTGCCAGCAGCCCGCGACAGGGGTACGAGCAGTACTTC
CDR3: CASSPRQGYEQYF

V: TRBV9
size: -
D: -
J: TRBJ2-7
DNA: TGTGCCAGCAGCGTAGGCGGAGGGGGCAGTGTAGGCGAGCAGTACTTC
CDR3: CASSVGGGGSVGEQYF

V: TRBV29-1
size: many
D: TRBD1
J: TRBJ2-1
DNA: TGCAGCGTTGAAGGACAGGGATCCCTCAATGAGCAGTTCTTC
CDR3: CSVEGQGSLNEQFF

V: TRBV20-1
size: -
D: -
J: TRBJ1-1
DNA: TGCAGTGCTAGAGATCTCTCAGGTGGGGACCCCCATGAAGCTTTCTTT
CDR3: CSARDLSGGDPHEAFF

V: TRBV4-3
size: many
D: -
J: TRBJ2-5
DNA: TGCGCCAGCAGCCAAGATCACCAGGGTGTAGAGACCCAGTACTTC
CDR3: CASSQDHQGVETQYF

V: TRBV7-2
size: -
D: TRBD2
J: TRBJ2-1
DNA: TGTGCCAGCAGCTTACGGAGCGGGGGGGCAGGGAATGAGCAGTTCTTC
CDR3: CASSLRSGGAGNEQFF

V: TRBV14
size: few
D: TRBD1
J: TRBJ2-5
DNA: TGTGCCAGCAGCCCCGGGACAGGGGTTCGGGAGACCCAGTACTTC
CDR3: CASSPGTGVRETQYF

V: TRBV5-6
size: few
D: -
J: TRBJ1-1
DNA: TGTGCCAGCAGCCCCTCGCAGGGGAAATCTTTCTTT
CDR3: CASSPSQGKSFF

V: TRBV10-2
size: few
D: TRBD2
J: TRBJ2-7
DNA: TGCGCCGTTTCTCGGGCGGGGGAACAGCAGTACTTC
CDR3: CAVSRAGEQQYF

V: TRBV20-1
size: few
D: TRBD2
J: TRBJ2-7
DNA: TGCAGTGCTAGGGGACTAGCATCCTACGAGCAGTACTTC
CDR3: CSARGLASYEQYF

V: TRBV5-1
size: few
D: -
J: TRBJ2-1
DNA: TGCGCCAGCAGCTTGGCTCAGGCGGGCAATGAGCAGTTCTTC
CDR3: CASSLAQAGNEQFF

V: TRBV6-1
size: few
D: -
J: TRBJ2-5
DNA: TGTGCCAGCAGCGCAACGGGGGGCCTACAAGAGACCCAGTACTTC
CDR3: CASSATGGLQETQYF

V: TRBV11-1
size: -
D: TRBD2
J: TRBJ2-5
DNA: TGTGCCAGCAGCTTTAGGTTGACTAGCGGGGCAGCCCAAGAGACCCAGTACTTC
CDR3: CASSFRLTSGAAQETQYF

V: TRBV27
size: -
D: -
J: TRBJ2-1
DNA: TGTGCCAGCAGCGCCAGGGGTAGGGGTCTCAGCAATGAGCAGTTCTTC
CDR3: CASSARGRGLSNEQFF

V: TRBV27
size: many
D: -
J: TRBJ2-5
DNA: TGTGCCAGCAACCCAATCGGGGGCCAAGAGACCCAGTACTTC
CDR3: CASNPIGGQETQYF

V: TRBV27
size: -
D: -
J: TRBJ2-5
DNA: TGTGCCAGCACCCTGACTTATAATAGGAGGGAGACCCAGTACTTC
CDR3: CASTLTYNRRETQYF

V: TRBV2
size: -
D: -
J: TRBJ2-7
DNA: TGTGCCAGCAGAAAGGACACAAACTCCTACGAGCAGTACTTC
CDR3: CASRKDTNSYEQYF

V: TRBV28
size: many
D: -
J: TRBJ2-7
DNA: TGTGCCAGCAGTTTTACCCTTAGAGGCCTCTCCTACGAGCAGTACTTC
CDR3: CASSFTLRGLSYEQYF

V: TRBV7-2
size: -
D: -
J: TRBJ2-4
DNA: TGTGCCAGCAGCTTAATGTCAGGGTTAGGAAACATTCAGTACTTC
CDR3: CASSLMSGLGNIQYF

V: TRBV5-1
size: few
D: -
J: TRBJ1-2
DNA: TGCGCCAGCAGCTTGGCCGAGGACTATGGCTACACCTTC
CDR3: CASSLAEDYGYTF

V: TRBV2
size: -
D: TRBD2
J: TRBJ2-3
DNA: TGTGCCAGCAGTGAGGAAGTCGGGGGGGAGAGAGATACGCAGTATTTT
CDR3: CASSEEVGGERDTQYF

V: TRBV4-2
size: -
D: TRBD2
J: TRBJ2-1
DNA: TGTGCCAGCAGCCTTTGGCAAGCGGGGGGTCGAAATGAGCAGTTCTTC
CDR3: CASSLWQAGGRNEQFF

V: TRBV4-1
size: few
D: -
J: TRBJ1-2
DNA: TGCGCCAGCAGCCAATCATTCGACACCATGGGCTATGGCTACACCTTC
CDR3: CASSQSFDTMGYGYTF

V: TRBV14
size: few
D: -
J: TRBJ1-2
DNA: TGTGCCAGCAGCCAGACGCCTCAAGACATATATGGCTACACCTTC
CDR3: CASSQTPQDIYGYTF

V: TRBV12-3/TRBV12-4
size: few
D: -
J: TRBJ1-1
DNA: TGTGCCACCGCACAACACATCAACACTGAAGCTTTCTTT
CDR3: CATAQHINTEAFF

V: TRBV20-1
size: -
D: TRBD1
J: TRBJ2-7
DNA: TGCAGTGCTCCCGACCCGGACAGGGTCTCCTACGAGCAGTACTTC
CDR3: CSAPDPDRVSYEQYF

V: TRBV28
size: many
D: -
J: TRBJ2-5
DNA: TGTGCCAGCAGGCCGGTTAGCGGGACAGGGGAGACCCAGTACTTC
CDR3: CASRPVSGTGETQYF

V: TRBV6-5
size: few
D: -
J: TRBJ2-7
DNA: TGTGCCAGCAGTTATGGTCCCGTCTACGAGCAGTACTTC
CDR3: CASSYGPVYEQYF

V: TRBV7-6
size: many
D: -
J: TRBJ2-7
DNA: TGTGCCAGCAGCTTAGGGGAAGACGAGCAGTACTTC
CDR3: CASSLGEDEQYF

V: TRBV18
size: few
D: -
J: TRBJ1-1
DNA: TGTGCCAGCTCACCGGGCCGAGACACTGAAGCTTTCTTT
CDR3: CASSPGRDTEAFF

V: TRBV10-3
size: -
D: TRBD1
J: TRBJ2-1
DNA: TGTGCCATCAGTGTCAGGGGGAGTGAGCAGTTCTTC
CDR3: CAISVRGSEQFF

V: TRBV6-5
size: -
D: -
J: TRBJ2-7
DNA: TGTGCCAGCAGTTTAGAGGGGTACTACGAGCAGTACTTC
CDR3: CASSLEGYYEQYF

V: TRBV15
size: -
D: TRBD1
J: TRBJ2-5
DNA: TGTGCCACCGGACCGGGACAGCCTCTTCAAGAGACCCAGTACTTC
CDR3: CATGPGQPLQETQYF